This T cell receptor (beta chain) was identified during a study of T cell responses to AZD1222 COVID-19 vaccine (dated by TCRdb to about 2021). For the study in its entirety: TCR sequencing was performed for 230 to 250 trial participants, of whom 200 to 210 were given two doses of AZD1222 and around 26 were given two doses of MenACWY control vaccine. Trial participants were enrolled by age into subgroups of 18-55, 56-69 and 70-plus years, and 148, 28 and 57 TCR-sequenced participants, respectively, were included in these subgroups. The research as a whole found: A significant rise in spike-specific TCR breadth and depth was observed after two AZD1222 doses relative to day 0 and relative to MenACWY recipients. No day 14 peak-response samples were available, so repertoires were characterized only after the peak T cell response. Only five to seven AZD1222 recipients were SARS-CoV-2 seropositive at baseline, limiting conclusions about previously exposed vaccinees. CD4 TCRs associated with the vaccine covered the entire spike protein, and the dominant responses were in regions 160-218 and 743-854. The 56-69-year group was small, and its depth increase did not reach significance, likely because of low power. Reportedly, close to half of the unique spike-specific TCRs recognized epitopes lying outside the regions that are mutated in the B.1.351 and B.1.1.7 variants. Most participants were white British and females outnumbered males, and the authors suggested that clonal diversity may have been underestimated.

The sample's time point label, decoded: baseline before first vaccination. Samples from vaccinated people were obtained from the UK trials COV001 and COV002, which included a single-blind randomized controlled phase 2/3 trial of AZD1222 (ChAdOx1 nCoV-19) in healthy adults. For TCRbeta chain sequencing, PBMC samples from trial participants were taken at day 0 and at day 28 after the second dose. CDR1 and CDR2, looked up from the germline V gene (reference sequence), are GTSNPN and SVGIG. The germline V end is reduced by 1 base and the J end by 6 bases; junction bases left unmatched: 12. Including the terminal cysteine and phenylalanine, the CDR3 comprises 16 residues. Only the CDR3 region is kept as DNA, spanning 48 bases read in frame from base 1. As to this clone: Its target antigen remains unknown.

The CDR3 regions of human TCRbeta chains were subjected to immunosequencing. On the authors' methods: Repertoire TCRs were checked for matches against a reference library of SARS-CoV-2-specific TCRs that had been generated using the MIRA antigen-specificity platform. Breadth was defined as the fraction of unique TCRs that were SARS-CoV-2-associated, and depth was defined as the fraction of total T cells that were SARS-CoV-2-associated. Using the MIRA data, each spike-specific TCR was mapped to the spike region that the TCR reacts to and placed in a CD4 or CD8 class. Log10-transformed breadth and depth values were compared by one-way ANOVA with Sidak's multiple comparisons tests. TCRdb stores this immuneACCESS table with in-frame sequences only. Part of the clones is absent; in the studies checked, under half of the shortfall reflects unresolved V genes, and no reason is known for the rest. D and trimming were read from the DNA, whereas the V and J calls and clone size are those reported in that table. The table for this sample lists some 150,000 clones. The top ten hold approximately 2% of the sample.

The chain uses TRBV30 and TRBJ1-2; 9 central nucleotides agree with TRBD1. Material: peripheral blood. The clonotype originates from an adult in good health. The DNA sequence is as follows: TGTGCCTGGAGTGCGGGGACAGGGATCCTCTCTAATGGCTACACCTTC. Its protein product is CAWSAGTGILSNGYTF.